The rows below give T cell receptor beta chains drawn from one sample of a study of blood T cell repertoires in COVID-19. The assay was immunoSEQ multiplex PCR, and TCRdb's table has in-frame clones only and misses some. The sample comprises fewer than 300,000 clones, around 88% of which are singletons, and roughly 10% rests with the top ten. The sequenced material came from PBMCs or T cells enriched from blood (not recorded which). Source of these receptors: a man in his forties who had recovered from COVID-19. The CDR3 runs from the conserved cysteine through the conserved F or W. Fields, in order: V gene, J gene, clone size, D gene, CDR3 protein, CDR3 DNA. The D gene is left open where the match is weak. Not all rows give a size; the values are once, few, many and, for expanded clones, a class.

V: TRBV11-3
J: TRBJ2-7
size: .
D: .
CDR3: CASSSDTGRDEQYF
DNA: TGTGCCAGCAGCTCGGACACGGGTAGGGACGAGCAGTACTTC

V: TRBV7-9
J: TRBJ1-1
size: .
D: .
CDR3: CASSSTQNTEAFF
DNA: TGTGCCAGCAGCTCTACCCAGAACACTGAAGCTTTCTTT

V: TRBV7-2
J: TRBJ1-4
size: .
D: .
CDR3: CASSLDGRVSTNEKLFF
DNA: TGTGCCAGCAGCTTAGATGGCAGGGTGTCAACTAATGAAAAACTGTTTTTT

V: TRBV29-1
J: TRBJ2-7
size: .
D: TRBD2
CDR3: CSVGGGVDEQYF
DNA: TGCAGCGTTGGTGGGGGGGTCGACGAGCAGTACTTC

V: TRBV7-2
J: TRBJ1-5
size: once
D: TRBD1
CDR3: CASSLGGGQGGNQPQHF
DNA: TGTGCCAGCAGCTTAGGTGGGGGACAGGGTGGCAATCAGCCCCAGCATTTT

V: TRBV19
J: TRBJ2-1
size: few
D: TRBD2
CDR3: CASTTSGNEQFF
DNA: TGTGCCAGTACTACTAGCGGGAATGAGCAGTTCTTC

V: TRBV4-1
J: TRBJ1-2
size: .
D: TRBD1
CDR3: CASSQPLRDRNYGYTF
DNA: TGCGCCAGCAGCCAACCTCTCAGGGACAGGAACTATGGCTACACCTTC

V: TRBV15
J: TRBJ1-3
size: .
D: .
CDR3: CATSRDAGSGNTIYF
DNA: TGTGCCACCAGCAGAGATGCGGGCTCTGGAAACACCATATATTTT

V: TRBV7-8
J: TRBJ2-6
size: .
D: .
CDR3: CASSLAGQISGANVLTF
DNA: TGTGCCAGCAGCTTAGCGGGACAAATCTCTGGGGCCAACGTCCTGACTTTC

V: TRBV3-1/TRBV3-2
J: TRBJ1-6
size: .
D: TRBD1
CDR3: CASSLTGGASPLHF
DNA: TGTGCCAGCAGCCTGACAGGGGGCGCCTCACCCCTCCACTTT

V: TRBV5-8
J: TRBJ2-3
size: .
D: .
CDR3: CASRELGSSTDTQYF
DNA: TGTGCCAGCAGGGAACTAGGAAGTAGCACAGATACGCAGTATTTT

V: TRBV7-8
J: TRBJ1-2
size: .
D: .
CDR3: CASSLAGSDYGYTF
DNA: TGTGCCAGCAGCTTAGCTGGGAGCGACTATGGCTACACCTTC

V: TRBV7-9
J: TRBJ1-1
size: .
D: .
CDR3: CASSLGTENTEAFF
DNA: TGTGCCAGCAGCTTAGGGACAGAGAACACTGAAGCTTTCTTT

V: TRBV3-1/TRBV3-2
J: TRBJ2-5
size: .
D: .
CDR3: CASSQDASRQETQYF
DNA: TGTGCCAGCAGCCAAGACGCTAGCAGACAAGAGACCCAGTACTTC

V: TRBV19
J: TRBJ2-2
size: .
D: .
CDR3: CASSPTVNTGELFF
DNA: TGTGCCAGTAGCCCGACAGTGAACACCGGGGAGCTGTTTTTT

V: TRBV6-6
J: TRBJ1-5
size: .
D: .
CDR3: CASRYSSGTQHF
DNA: TGTGCCAGCAGATATTCATCGGGGACCCAGCATTTT

V: TRBV19
J: TRBJ1-5
size: .
D: .
CDR3: CASSIVARGQPQHF
DNA: TGTGCCAGTAGTATAGTGGCCCGGGGGCAGCCCCAGCATTTT

V: TRBV7-8
J: TRBJ2-2
size: .
D: TRBD2
CDR3: CASSTGAGLETGELFF
DNA: TGTGCCAGCAGCACCGGAGCCGGACTAGAAACCGGGGAGCTGTTTTTT

V: TRBV18
J: TRBJ1-6
size: .
D: TRBD1
CDR3: CASSQRQGSSSYNSPLHF
DNA: TGTGCCAGCTCACAGCGACAGGGGAGTTCTTCCTATAATTCACCCCTCCACTTT

V: TRBV19
J: TRBJ1-3
size: .
D: .
CDR3: CASRLGGSGNTIYF
DNA: TGTGCCAGTAGACTTGGAGGCTCTGGAAACACCATATATTTT

V: TRBV5-1
J: TRBJ1-1
size: .
D: .
CDR3: CASSPTGYTEAFF
DNA: TGCGCCAGCAGTCCCACAGGATACACTGAAGCTTTCTTT

V: TRBV7-8
J: TRBJ1-5
size: .
D: .
CDR3: CASTSRRGSPNQPQHF
DNA: TGTGCCAGCACCTCAAGACGCGGGAGCCCCAATCAGCCCCAGCATTTT

V: TRBV4-2
J: TRBJ2-5
size: .
D: TRBD2
CDR3: CASSPSAPSGTETQYF
DNA: TGTGCCAGCAGCCCATCAGCTCCTAGCGGGACGGAGACCCAGTACTTC

V: TRBV6-6
J: TRBJ2-7
size: .
D: TRBD1
CDR3: CASRQGTYEQYF
DNA: TGTGCCAGCCGACAGGGTACCTACGAGCAGTACTTC

V: TRBV7-6
J: TRBJ2-7
size: .
D: .
CDR3: CASSLSHNSYEQYF
DNA: TGTGCCAGCAGCTTGTCTCACAATTCCTACGAGCAGTACTTC

V: TRBV4-1
J: TRBJ1-2
size: .
D: .
CDR3: CASSHRNNYGYTF
DNA: TGCGCCAGCAGTCACAGGAATAACTATGGCTACACCTTC